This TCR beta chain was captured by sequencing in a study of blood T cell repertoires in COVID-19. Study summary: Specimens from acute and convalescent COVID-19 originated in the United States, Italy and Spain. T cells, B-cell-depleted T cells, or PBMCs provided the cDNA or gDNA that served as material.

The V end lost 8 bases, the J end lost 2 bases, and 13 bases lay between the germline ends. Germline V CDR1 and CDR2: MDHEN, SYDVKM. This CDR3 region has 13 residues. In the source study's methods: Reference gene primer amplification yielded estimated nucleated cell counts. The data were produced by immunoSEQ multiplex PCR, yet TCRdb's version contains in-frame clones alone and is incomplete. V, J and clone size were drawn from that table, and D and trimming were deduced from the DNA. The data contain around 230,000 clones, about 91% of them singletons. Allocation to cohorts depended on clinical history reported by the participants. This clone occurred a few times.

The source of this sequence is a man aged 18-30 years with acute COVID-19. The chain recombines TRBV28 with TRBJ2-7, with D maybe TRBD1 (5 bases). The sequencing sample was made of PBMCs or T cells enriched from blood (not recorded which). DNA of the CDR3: TGTGCCAGCTTACAGGTATCCACCTACGAGCAGTACTTC. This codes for CASLQVSTYEQYF. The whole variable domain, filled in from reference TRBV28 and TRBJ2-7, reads DVKVTQSSRYLVKRTGEKVFLECVQDMDHENMFWYRQDPGLGLRLIYFSYDVKMKEKGDIPEGYSVSREKKERFSLILESASTNQTSMYLCASLQVSTYEQYFGPGTRLTVT.